The rows below give T cell receptor beta chains drawn from one sample of a study of T cell responses to AZD1222 COVID-19 vaccine. TCRdb's copy holds only in-frame clones and misses some; the assay was immunoSEQ multiplex PCR. Of tens of thousands of clones listed, approximately 90% are singletons. Sequenced here: peripheral blood, sampled on day 0 of AZD1222 vaccination. All receptors come from an adult in good health. Both conserved end residues are part of each CDR3. Fields, in order: J gene, D gene, V gene, clone size, CDR3 DNA, CDR3 protein. The D gene is left open where the match is weak. Size is omitted from some rows. Given values are once, few, many or a class for expanded clones.

TRBJ1-1 | . | TRBV18 | . | TGTGCCAGCTCATCTGATTGGCTGAACACTGAAGCTTTCTTT | CASSSDWLNTEAFF
TRBJ1-4 | TRBD1 | TRBV9 | . | TGTGCCAGCAGCGTAGCTACCAGGGGGCCTCTGGCTAATGAAAAACTGTTTTTT | CASSVATRGPLANEKLFF
TRBJ2-2 | . | TRBV10-2 | . | TGCGCCAGCAGTGGTATATTGAACACCGGGGAGCTGTTTTTT | CASSGILNTGELFF
TRBJ2-7 | . | TRBV6-2/TRBV6-3 | . | TGTGCCAGCAGCTTCTCCTACGAGCAGTACTTC | CASSFSYEQYF
TRBJ2-1 | TRBD2 | TRBV25-1 | . | TGTGCCAGCAGTGAATGGGAGGCGGGGGGGCAGGTTGAGCAGTTCTTC | CASSEWEAGGQVEQFF
TRBJ1-1 | TRBD1 | TRBV6-5 | . | TGTGCCAGCAGTTACACCGGACAGGGGTACACTGAAGCTTTCTTT | CASSYTGQGYTEAFF
TRBJ1-1 | . | TRBV6-5 | . | TGTGCCAGCAGTCTTGGGGGGGGCGGAAGGTCTGAAGCTTTCTTT | CASSLGGGGRSEAFF
TRBJ2-3 | TRBD2 | TRBV6-5 | . | TGTGCCAGCAGTTACGGGGGTCGGGGGGCAGATACGCAGTATTTT | CASSYGGRGADTQYF
TRBJ1-2 | TRBD1 | TRBV7-3 | . | TGTGCCAGCAGCTCGACAGGGTATAGCTATGGCTACACCTTC | CASSSTGYSYGYTF
TRBJ2-6 | . | TRBV2 | once | TGTGCCAGCAGTGAAGGGGGACCCCCCAACGTCCTGACTTTC | CASSEGGPPNVLTF
TRBJ1-5 | . | TRBV6-5 | . | TGTGCCAGCAGTTCAGCAAGTAGCAATCAGCCCCAGCATTTT | CASSSASSNQPQHF
TRBJ2-2 | . | TRBV4-2 | . | TGTGCCAGCAGCCCGTCCAAATACACCGGGGAGCTGTTTTTT | CASSPSKYTGELFF
TRBJ1-1 | TRBD1 | TRBV13 | . | TGTGCCAGCAGCCCCATAGGTACCCAGGGGGCGACTGAAGCTTTCTTT | CASSPIGTQGATEAFF
TRBJ2-7 | . | TRBV2 | few | TGTGCCAGCAGTGACGGATTAGCCTACGAGCAGTACTTC | CASSDGLAYEQYF
TRBJ1-1 | . | TRBV25-1 | . | TGTGCCAGCAGAAAGGGACTTTTGAACACTGAAGCTTTCTTT | CASRKGLLNTEAFF
TRBJ2-1 | . | TRBV4-3 | . | TGCGCCAGCAGCCAAGATGGGGGGAACTCCTACAATGAGCAGTTCTTC | CASSQDGGNSYNEQFF
TRBJ2-3 | TRBD2 | TRBV2 | . | TGTGCCAGCAGTATATCTAGCGGTAGCGCAGATACGCAGTATTTT | CASSISSGSADTQYF
TRBJ1-1 | . | TRBV6-5 | once | TGTGCCAGCAGTCGCCCGGAGCCCATGAACACTGAAGCTTTCTTT | CASSRPEPMNTEAFF
TRBJ2-1 | . | TRBV5-1 | . | TGCGCCAGCAGCTTGACCCACAATGAGCAGTTCTTC | CASSLTHNEQFF
TRBJ1-2 | TRBD1 | TRBV4-3 | . | TGCGCCAGCAGCCAGGGACAGGGGTATGGCTACACCTTC | CASSQGQGYGYTF